Here is one T cell receptor beta chain with its context. The entry originates in a study of blood T cell repertoires in COVID-19. Whole-study context: Italy, Spain and the United States were the sources of the convalescent and acute COVID-19 samples. PBMCs, B-cell-depleted T cells, or T cells were the source of the cDNA or gDNA that made up the material.

Original methodology: Nucleated cell counts were estimated from reference gene primer amplification. This table comes from immunoSEQ multiplex PCR, and its TCRdb copy is limited to in-frame clones, with some not included. The D gene and trimming were derived from the DNA, and the V and J assignments and clone size from that table. Of over 450,000 clones in the sample, roughly nine tenths were seen once. V shed 6 bases and J 0 bases; nucleotides not matched to a gene: 7. Germline V CDR1 and CDR2: SNHLY, FYNNEI. This CDR3 region has 17 residues. Sequencing was done on a sample of peripheral blood. The receptor's source is a man between 18 and 35 years old with COVID-19, enrolled during active disease. The chain joins TRBV2 to TRBJ1-6, with 8 nucleotides matching TRBD1. The CDR3 spells CASRDRVRGSYNSPLHF. Here the CDR3 DNA reads TGTGCCAGCAGGGACAGGGTCCGTGGCTCCTATAATTCACCCCTCCACTTT.